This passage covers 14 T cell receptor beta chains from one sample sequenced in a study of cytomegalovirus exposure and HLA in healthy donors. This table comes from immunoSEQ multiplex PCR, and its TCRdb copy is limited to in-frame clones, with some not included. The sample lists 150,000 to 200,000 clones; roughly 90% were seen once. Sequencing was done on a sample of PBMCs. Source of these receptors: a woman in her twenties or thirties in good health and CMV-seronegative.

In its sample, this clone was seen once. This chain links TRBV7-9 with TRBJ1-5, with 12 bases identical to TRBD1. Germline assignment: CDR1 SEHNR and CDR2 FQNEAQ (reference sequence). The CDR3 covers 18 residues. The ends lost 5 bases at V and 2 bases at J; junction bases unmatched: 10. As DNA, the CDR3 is TGTGCCAGCAGCGACACCGGGACAGGGGGCCTAGGCAATCAGCCCCAGCATTTT. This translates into CASSDTGTGGLGNQPQHF.

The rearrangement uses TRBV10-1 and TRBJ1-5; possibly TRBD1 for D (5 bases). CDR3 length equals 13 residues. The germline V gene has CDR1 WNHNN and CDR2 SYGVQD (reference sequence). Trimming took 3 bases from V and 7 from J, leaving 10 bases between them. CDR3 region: CASSETGGQPQHF. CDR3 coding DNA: TGCGCCAGCAGTGAAACAGGTGGCCAGCCCCAGCATTTT.

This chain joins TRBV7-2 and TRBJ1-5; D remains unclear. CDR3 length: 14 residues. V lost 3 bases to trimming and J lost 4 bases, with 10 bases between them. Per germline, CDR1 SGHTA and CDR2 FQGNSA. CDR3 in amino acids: CASSFIGENQPQHF. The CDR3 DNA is TGTGCCAGCAGCTTTATCGGGGAAAATCAGCCCCAGCATTTT.

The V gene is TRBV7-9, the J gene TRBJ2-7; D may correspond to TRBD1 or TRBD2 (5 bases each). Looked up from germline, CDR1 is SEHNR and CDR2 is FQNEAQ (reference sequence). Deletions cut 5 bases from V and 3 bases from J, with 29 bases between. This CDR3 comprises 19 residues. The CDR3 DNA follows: TGTGCCAGCAGCCCGGGATGGGACGGGACGCCGGCTTTAGTCTACGAGCAGTACTTC. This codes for CASSPGWDGTPALVYEQYF.

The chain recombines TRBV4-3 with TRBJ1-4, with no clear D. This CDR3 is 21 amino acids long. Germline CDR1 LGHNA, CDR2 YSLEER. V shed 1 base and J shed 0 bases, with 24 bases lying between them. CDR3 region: CASSQGLVAAAILSTNEKLFF. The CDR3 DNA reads TGCGCCAGCAGCCAAGGACTCGTGGCAGCCGCAATACTTTCAACTAATGAAAAACTGTTTTTT.

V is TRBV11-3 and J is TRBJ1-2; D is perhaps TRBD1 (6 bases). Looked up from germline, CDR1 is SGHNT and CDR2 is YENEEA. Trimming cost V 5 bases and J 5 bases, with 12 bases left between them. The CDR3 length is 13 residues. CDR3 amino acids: CASSPRTVYGYTF. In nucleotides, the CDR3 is TGTGCCAGCAGCCCTCGGACAGTTTATGGCTACACCTTC.

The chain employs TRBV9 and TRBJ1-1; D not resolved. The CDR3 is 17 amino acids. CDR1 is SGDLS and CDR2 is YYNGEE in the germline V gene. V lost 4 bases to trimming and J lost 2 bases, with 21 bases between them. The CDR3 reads CASSLQPGPSINTEAFF. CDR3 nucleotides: TGTGCCAGCAGCCTACAACCCGGACCGAGCATAAACACTGAAGCTTTCTTT.

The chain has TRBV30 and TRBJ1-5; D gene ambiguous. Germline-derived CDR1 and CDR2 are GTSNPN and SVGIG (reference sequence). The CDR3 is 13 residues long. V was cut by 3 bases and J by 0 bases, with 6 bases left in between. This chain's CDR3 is CAWREGSNQPQHF. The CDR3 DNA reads TGTGCCTGGAGAGAAGGTAGCAATCAGCCCCAGCATTTT.

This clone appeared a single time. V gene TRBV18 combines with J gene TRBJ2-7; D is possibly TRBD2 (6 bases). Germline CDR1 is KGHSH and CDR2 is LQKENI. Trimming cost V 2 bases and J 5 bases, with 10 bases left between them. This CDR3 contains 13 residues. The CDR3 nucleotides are TGTGCCAGCTCACCAGGGGGGAAAAACGAGCAGTACTTC. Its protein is CASSPGGKNEQYF.

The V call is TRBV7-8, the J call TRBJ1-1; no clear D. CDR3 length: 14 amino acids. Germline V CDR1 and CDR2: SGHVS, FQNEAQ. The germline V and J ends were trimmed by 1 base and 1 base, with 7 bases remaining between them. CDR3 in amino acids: CASSLGFGNTEAFF. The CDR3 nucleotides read TGTGCCAGCAGCTTAGGTTTCGGGAACACTGAAGCTTTCTTT.

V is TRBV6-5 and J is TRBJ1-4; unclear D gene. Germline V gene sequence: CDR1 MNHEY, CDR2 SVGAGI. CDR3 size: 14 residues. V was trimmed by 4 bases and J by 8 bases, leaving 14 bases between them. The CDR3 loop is CASSSRPPEEKLFF. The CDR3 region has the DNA TGTGCCAGCAGTTCCAGGCCCCCAGAGGAAAAACTGTTTTTT.

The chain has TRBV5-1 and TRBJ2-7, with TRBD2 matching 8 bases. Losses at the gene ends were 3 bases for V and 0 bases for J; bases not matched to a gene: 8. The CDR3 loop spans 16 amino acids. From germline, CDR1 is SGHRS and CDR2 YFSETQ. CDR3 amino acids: CASSSQTSGLSYEQYF. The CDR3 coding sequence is TGCGCCAGCAGCTCTCAAACTAGCGGACTCTCCTACGAGCAGTACTTC.

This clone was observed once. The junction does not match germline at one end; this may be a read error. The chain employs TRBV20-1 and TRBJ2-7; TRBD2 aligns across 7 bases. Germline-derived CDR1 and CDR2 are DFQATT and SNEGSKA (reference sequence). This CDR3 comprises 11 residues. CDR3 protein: CSAHRGEVRIF. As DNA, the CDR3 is TGCAGTGCACATCGGGGGGAAGTGAGAATCTTC.

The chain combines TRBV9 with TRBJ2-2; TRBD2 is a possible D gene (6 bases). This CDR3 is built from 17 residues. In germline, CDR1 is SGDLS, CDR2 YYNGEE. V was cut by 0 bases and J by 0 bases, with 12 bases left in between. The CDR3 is CASSVGSGVANTGELFF. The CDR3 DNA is TGTGCCAGCAGCGTAGGGTCGGGGGTCGCGAACACCGGGGAGCTGTTTTTT.